This T cell receptor (beta chain) originates from a study of post-analysis software for immune sequencing data. Study observations and caveats: Controls had lower frequencies than patients of about 5 TRBV segments, which included TRBV5-6, TRBV5-1 and TRBV20-1. Patients with multiple sclerosis recorded significantly lower normalized Chao1 diversity than controls, the study found.

About this clonotype itself: What it recognizes is unknown. The junction departs from the called germline gene at one end, perhaps through a read error.

The TCR beta cDNA libraries contained unique molecular identifiers. Via MiXCR, TCRdb re-called the PCR reads, giving one row per CDR3 protein. The data show 750,000 to 950,000 distinct CDR3 sequences, 46% seen once. Per germline, CDR1 SGHTA and CDR2 FQGNSA. The CDR3 covers 16 residues. The chain couples TRBV7-2 to TRBJ2-5, with TRBD1 matching over 8 bases. The sample taken for sequencing was blood. This receptor was obtained from a girl aged 10 to 17 with multiple sclerosis. The CDR3 loop is CASSLIVDRAQATQYF. CDR3 DNA sequence: TGTGCCAGCAGCTTGATCGTGGACAGGGCACAAGCGACCCAGTACTTC.